The next 20 T cell receptor beta chains were all read from a single sample in a study of blood T cell repertoires in COVID-19. Clones were read by immunoSEQ multiplex PCR, and TCRdb kept only the in-frame ones, dropping some. The table includes some 130,000 clones, roughly 90% detected once. Material for sequencing was peripheral blood. These receptors all stem from a man aged 50 to 60 with active COVID-19.

The chain joins TRBV9 to TRBJ2-3; D call uncertain. V gave up 0 bases and J gave up 1 base, with 9 bases separating them. The CDR3 sequence is 15 residues long. Germline V gives CDR1 SGDLS, CDR2 YYNGEE. The CDR3 region is CASSVEPRGTDTQYF. CDR3 sequence (DNA): TGTGCCAGCAGCGTAGAGCCCCGGGGCACAGATACGCAGTATTTT. Using reference TRBV9 and TRBJ2-3 for the parts outside the CDR3, the full variable domain is DSGVTQTPKHLITATGQRVTLRCSPRSGDLSVYWYQQSLDQGLQFLIQYYNGEERAKGNILERFSAQQFPDLHSELNLSSLELGDSALYFCASSVEPRGTDTQYFGPGTRLTVL.

The chain uses TRBV7-2 and TRBJ2-1; the D gene is possibly TRBD1 (6 bases). The CDR3 is 14 residues long. V was shortened by 5 bases and J by 7 bases, with 15 bases between the two germline ends. Germline CDR1 and CDR2: SGHTA and FQGNSA. The CDR3, as DNA: TGTGCCAGCAGCCCCTACAGGGCTCGGAATGAGCAGTTCTTC. Translating gives CASSPYRARNEQFF.

The chain links TRBV5-6 to TRBJ2-1; maybe TRBD1 (6 bases). Germline V gene data show CDR1 as SGHDT and CDR2 as YYEEEE. The CDR3 totals 14 residues. V was clipped by 6 bases and J by 11 bases, with 21 bases between them. The CDR3 region has the DNA TGTGCCAGCACCACCGAAGGGGGTAGTCGTAAGCAGTTCTTC. It yields the protein CASTTEGGSRKQFF.

The V gene is TRBV15, the J gene TRBJ2-5; a possible D gene is TRBD1 (7 bases). CDR3 length: 16 amino acids. Trimming shortened V by 1 base and J by 3 bases, and 15 bases separated the two germline ends. Germline V gene data show CDR1 as LNHNV and CDR2 as YYDKDF (reference sequence). The CDR3 reads CATSRGRGGGEETQYF. CDR3 bases: TGTGCCACCAGCAGAGGGCGAGGGGGCGGGGAAGAGACCCAGTACTTC.

This clone has a single count. The chain has TRBV3-1 (or the pseudogene TRBV3-2) and TRBJ2-1, with TRBD2 matching over 14 bases. The ends lost 4 bases at V and 0 bases at J; junction bases unmatched: 5. The CDR3 contains 18 residues. Germline V gene sequence: CDR1 LGHDT, CDR2 YNNKEL (reference sequence). The CDR3 here is CASSRSGTSGSSYNEQFF. In nucleotides, the CDR3 is TGTGCCAGCAGCCGGTCCGGGACTAGCGGGAGCTCCTACAATGAGCAGTTCTTC.

The gene calls are TRBV28 and TRBJ2-3, with 10 positions matching TRBD2. This CDR3 has 15 amino acids. J was trimmed by 7 bases and V by 4 bases; bases with no gene match: 8. Germline V CDR1 and CDR2: MDHEN, SYDVKM. CDR3 bases: TGTGCCAGCAGTTCACCTAGCGGGAGTTCGTATACGCAGTATTTT. This translates into CASSSPSGSSYTQYF.

The chain employs TRBV5-1 and TRBJ2-2, with 10 bases aligning to TRBD2. Germline V gene data show CDR1 as SGHRS and CDR2 as YFSETQ. V shed 0 bases, J shed 3 bases, and the junction held 2 bases outside the gene matches. The CDR3 is 16 residues long. This chain's CDR3 is CASSLAGTSDTGELFF. The CDR3 DNA follows: TGCGCCAGCAGCTTGGCCGGGACTAGCGACACCGGGGAGCTGTTTTTT.

This clone was picked up one time. CDR3 protein: CASSLGNRGIYEQYF. CDR3 nucleotides: TGTGCCAGCAGCTTAGGAAACAGGGGTATCTACGAGCAGTACTTC. The J gene is TRBJ2-7, the V gene TRBV11-2; TRBD1 agrees at 7 bases. V gave up 1 base and J gave up 3 bases; unmatched junction bases: 6. This CDR3 spans 15 amino acids. Germline loops: CDR1 SGHAT, CDR2 FQNNGV.

This chain uses TRBV7-7 with TRBJ2-1; possible D gene TRBD2, 5 bases. V was clipped by 5 bases and J by 5 bases, with 13 bases between them. CDR3 length: 14 residues. CDR1 and CDR2 from the germline V gene are SSHAT and FNYEAQ (reference sequence). The CDR3 bases are TGTGCCAGCAGCCCCGGGATAGCCAACAATGAGCAGTTCTTC. It encodes CASSPGIANNEQFF. Drawing the rest from reference TRBV7-7 and TRBJ2-1, the complete variable domain is GAGVSQSPRYKVTKRGQDVTLRCDPISSHATLYWYQQALGQGPEFLTYFNYEAQPDKSGLPSDRFSAERPEGSISTLTIQRTEQRDSAMYRCASSPGIANNEQFFGPGTRLTVL.

This rearrangement joins TRBV11-2 to TRBJ2-7; possibly TRBD2 for D (5 bases). V lost 2 bases and J 3 bases, leaving 8 bases between the germline ends. The CDR3 is made up of 13 amino acids. CDR1 is SGHAT, CDR2 FQNNGV, per germline. The CDR3 sequence is CASSLQTSYEQYV. The CDR3 DNA is TGTGCCAGCAGCTTACAAACTAGCTACGAGCAGTACGTC.

The V call is TRBV9, the J call TRBJ1-2; D is undetermined. V gave up 0 bases and J gave up 0 bases, with 15 bases separating them. The CDR3 consists of 17 residues. Looked up from germline, CDR1 is SGDLS and CDR2 is YYNGEE. This CDR3 reads CASSVGAAEPTNYGYTF. The CDR3 DNA reads TGTGCCAGCAGCGTAGGCGCGGCCGAACCCACTAACTATGGCTACACCTTC.

The chain has TRBV5-5 and TRBJ2-2; 10 bases fit TRBD2. V shed 4 bases, J shed 6 bases, and the junction held 9 bases outside the gene matches. The CDR3 is made up of 16 amino acids. The germline V gene encodes CDR1 SGHKS and CDR2 YYEKEE (reference sequence). As DNA, the CDR3 is TGTGCCAGCAGCCCCCCCCTAGCGGGAGCTGCCGGGGAGCTGTTTTTT. Amino acids: CASSPPLAGAAGELFF.

The chain recombines TRBV30 with TRBJ1-2; D gene unclear. The ends were cut back, 0 bases at V and 4 bases at J, with 12 bases in the middle. The CDR3 covers 14 residues. The germline gives CDR1 GTSNPN, CDR2 SVGIG (reference sequence). This CDR3 is CAWSVGGPRYGYTF. The CDR3 nucleotides read TGTGCCTGGAGTGTCGGAGGGCCCCGCTATGGCTACACCTTC. Filled out from reference TRBV30 and TRBJ1-2, the complete variable domain reads SQTIHQWPATLVQPVGSPLSLECTVEGTSNPNLYWYRQAAGRGLQLLFYSVGIGQISSEVPQNLSASRPQDRQFILSSKKLLLSDSGFYLCAWSVGGPRYGYTFGSGTRLTVV.

The J gene is TRBJ2-1, the V gene TRBV19; 9 bases are a match to TRBD1. Germline assignment: CDR1 LNHDA and CDR2 SQIVND (reference sequence). The CDR3 loop spans 15 amino acids. Trimming at V came to 6 bases and at J to 8 bases, leaving 11 bases not matched to a gene. Here the CDR3 reads CASSAGQGNFDEQFF. The CDR3 DNA is TGTGCCAGTAGCGCGGGACAGGGAAATTTCGATGAGCAGTTCTTC.

The V call is TRBV6-5, the J call TRBJ1-1; 9 bases match TRBD1. The germline CDR1 and CDR2 sequences are MNHEY and SVGAGI. The CDR3 runs 14 residues. V was clipped by 7 bases and J by 11 bases; unmatched bases: 14. The CDR3 nucleotides are TGTGCCAGCACCAAGGACAGGGGTGCCTCTTTTGCTTTCTTT. Protein sequence: CASTKDRGASFAFF.

This chain uses TRBV6-5 with TRBJ2-1, with D tentatively TRBD2 (7 bases). V was pared by 6 bases and J by 5 bases, with 14 bases between. The CDR3 loop spans 14 amino acids. Germline CDR1 and CDR2: MNHEY and SVGAGI. As DNA, the CDR3 is TGTGCCAGCAGCTACGGGCGGGGGCACAATGAGCAGTTCTTC. This gives the protein CASSYGRGHNEQFF.

This chain joins TRBV25-1 and TRBJ2-5, with TRBD2 identical over 11 bases. J lost 5 bases, V lost 1 base, and 9 bases had no gene match. Germline V gene sequence: CDR1 MGHDK, CDR2 SYGVNS. This CDR3 contains 17 residues. The CDR3 coding sequence is TGTGCCAGCAGTGAATCTGGTAGCGGGAGGGCCGGGGAGACCCAGTACTTC. Translation: CASSESGSGRAGETQYF.

V usage is TRBV5-1 and J usage is TRBJ2-3; 9 bases fit TRBD1. Germline V gene lookup returns CDR1 SGHRS and CDR2 YFSETQ. The CDR3 sequence is 17 residues long. V was clipped by 0 bases and J by 2 bases; unmatched bases: 7. The CDR3 protein is CASSLEGQGSYTDTQYF. Written as DNA, the CDR3 is TGCGCCAGCAGCTTGGAGGGACAGGGTAGTTACACAGATACGCAGTATTTT.

The J gene is TRBJ2-3, the V gene TRBV6-5, with D uncertain. The germline V gene has CDR1 MNHEY and CDR2 SVGAGI. The CDR3 has 15 residues. V was shortened by 0 bases and J by 0 bases, with 7 bases between the two germline ends. CDR3 sequence (DNA): TGTGCCAGCAGTTACTCTGCCACAAGCACAGATACGCAGTATTTT. It specifies CASSYSATSTDTQYF.

The chain employs TRBV13 and TRBJ1-1; 10 bases are shared with TRBD1. V shed 7 bases, J shed 7 bases, and the junction held 9 bases outside the gene matches. There are 14 residues in the CDR3. The germline V gene has CDR1 PRHDT and CDR2 FYEKMQ (reference sequence). CDR3 in amino acids: CASKRQGALIEAFF. Here the CDR3 DNA reads TGTGCCAGCAAAAGACAGGGGGCTCTTATTGAAGCTTTCTTT. Based on the CDR3 plus reference TRBV13 and TRBJ1-1, the full variable domain is AAGVIQSPRHLIKEKRETATLKCYPIPRHDTVYWYQQGPGQDPQFLISFYEKMQSDKGSIPDRFSAQQFSDYHSELNMSSLELGDSALYFCASKRQGALIEAFFGQGTRLTVV.